One sample yielded the 9 T cell receptor beta chains listed below, sequenced in a study of T cells in Graves' hyperthyroidism and ophthalmopathy. RNA transcripts were the template for amplifying TCR beta CDR3 regions. A set of HTBI primers served as the primers for a first-round RT-PCR of the TCR CDR3. MiXCR, run by TCRdb on the multiplex PCR reads, gives a single entry per CDR3 protein. The sample shows approximately 870,000 distinct CDR3 sequences, over 35% of them seen only once. The sequenced material came from blood. The receptor set was obtained from a man aged 18 to 30 with Graves' hyperthyroidism.

The chain has TRBV29-1 and TRBJ1-1; D is unresolved. Germline assignment: CDR1 SQVTM and CDR2 ANQGSEA. The V gene lost 4 bases and the J gene lost 5 bases, with 14 bases spanning the gap. This CDR3 contains 13 residues. This CDR3 reads CSVVWQIGTEAFF. As DNA, the CDR3 is TGCAGCGTTGTGTGGCAGATTGGTACTGAAGCTTTCTTT.

The gene calls are TRBV9 and TRBJ2-7, with 10 nucleotides matching TRBD2. With 4 bases clipped from V and 6 bases from J, the junction kept 10 bases outside the gene matches. CDR1 is SGDLS and CDR2 is YYNGEE in the germline V gene. This CDR3 region has 15 residues. CDR3 sequence: CASSLSGLAGVEQYF. In DNA form, the CDR3 reads TGTGCCAGCAGCCTTAGTGGGCTAGCGGGAGTCGAGCAGTACTTC.

The gene calls are TRBV7-2 and TRBJ1-1, with unresolved D. V was cut by 7 bases and J by 3 bases, with 15 bases left in between. This CDR3 contains 14 residues. Germline V gene lookup returns CDR1 SGHTA and CDR2 FQGNSA. The CDR3 loop is CASKREDGYTEAFF. The CDR3 nucleotides are TGTGCCAGCAAAAGGGAAGACGGGTACACTGAAGCTTTCTTT.

This clonotype was picked up a small number of times. V and J are TRBV4-1 and TRBJ1-5; D not certain. Germline V gives CDR1 MGHRA, CDR2 YSYEKL. This CDR3 has 15 amino acids. V lost 0 bases and J 6 bases, leaving 12 bases between the germline ends. In DNA, the CDR3 is TGCGCCAGCAGCCAAGAAGGGCCAGTAGGTCAGCCCCAGCATTTT. Protein sequence: CASSQEGPVGQPQHF.

The rearrangement links TRBV7-8 to TRBJ2-7; D uncertain. V gave up 5 bases and J gave up 5 bases, with 16 bases separating them. CDR1 is SGHVS and CDR2 is FQNEAQ in the germline V gene. The CDR3 is 14 residues long. The CDR3 nucleotides are TGTGCCAGCAGCGTGGAGAGGCGAGGCGACGAGCAGTACTTC. Its protein product is CASSVERRGDEQYF.

This clonotype came up a few times. One end of the junction varies from germline; a read error may be responsible. The chain recombines TRBV28 with TRBJ1-1; D gene ambiguous. The CDR3 loop spans 12 amino acids. Germline CDR1 and CDR2: MDHEN and SYDVKM. The CDR3 sequence: CASSSRATEAFF. The CDR3 nucleotides read TGCGCCAGCAGTTCCCGGGCCACTGAAGCTTTCTTT.

This chain joins TRBV7-8 and TRBJ1-5; 7 bases map to TRBD1. Germline V gene data show CDR1 as SGHVS and CDR2 as FQNEAQ. This CDR3 has 14 amino acids. V trimming: 6 bases; J trimming: 7 bases; junction bases outside the gene matches: 9. The DNA for the CDR3 is TGTGCCAGCAGTTTGCAACAGGGGACCCAGCCCCAGCATTTT. Encoded protein: CASSLQQGTQPQHF.

At least ten counts were recorded for this clonotype. The chain couples TRBV19 to TRBJ1-2, with 7 bases fitting TRBD1. Germline trimming cut 3 bases from V and 12 bases from J; bases unmatched to any gene: 13. This CDR3 has 14 residues. Germline V gene sequence: CDR1 LNHDA, CDR2 SQIVND (reference sequence). The CDR3 protein is CASSIPGQPAGDTF. The DNA for the CDR3 is TGTGCCAGTAGTATTCCGGGACAGCCGGCCGGGGACACCTTC. Combining the CDR3 with reference TRBV19 and TRBJ1-2 gives the whole variable domain DGGITQSPKYLFRKEGQNVTLSCEQNLNHDAMYWYRQDPGQGLRLIYYSQIVNDFQKGDIAEGYSVSREKKESFPLTVTSAQKNPTAFYLCASSIPGQPAGDTFGSGTRLTVV.

With regard to this clonotype: A read error may explain this, as a much larger clone is one base away. This chain links TRBV19 with TRBJ1-5, with unresolved D. Germline values: CDR1 LNHDA, CDR2 SQIVND (reference sequence). The CDR3 covers 13 residues. CDR3 protein: CASGISPGQPQHF. The CDR3 coding sequence is TGTGCCAGTGGTATCTCGCCCGGTCAGCCCCAGCATTTT.